Shown below are 13 T cell receptor beta chains from a single sample sequenced in a study of blood T cells in healthy people across ages. Next came a second PCR, run for about 6 to 11 cycles, which used a sample-barcoded 5' primer along with a J-beta primer mix. TCRdb called the 5' RACE reads again in MiXCR, with one record for every CDR3 protein. There are approximately 780,000 distinct CDR3 sequences in the sample; more than 25% occur only once, and around 2.9% lies in the top ten. The same sample was also studied in work on T cells of mothers and their children.

Sequenced input: blood. Receptors originate from a boy aged 5-17 years in good health.

In DNA form, the CDR3 reads TGTGCCAGCAGCCCCAGCCTAGCGGGGCTACAGGCCGATGAGCAGTTCTTC. Protein product: CASSPSLAGLQADEQFF. The chain joins TRBV3-1 to TRBJ2-5, with 9 bases matching TRBD2. The J call may not be correct, given that the DNA end is closer to TRBJ2-1. CDR3 length: 17 residues. Per germline, CDR1 LGHDT and CDR2 YNNKEL (reference sequence).

The J gene is TRBJ2-1, the V gene TRBV7-3; D is tentatively TRBD1 or TRBD2 (5 bases each). CDR3 length equals 15 residues. Germline CDR1 is SGHTA and CDR2 is FQGTGA. V was cut by 2 bases and J by 3 bases, with 11 bases left in between. This chain's CDR3 is CASSLGDRIYNEQFF. In nucleotides, the CDR3 is TGTGCCAGCAGCTTAGGGGACCGGATCTACAATGAGCAGTTCTTC.

The chain uses TRBV3-1 and TRBJ2-4; a weak D match, TRBD2 (5 bases). Germline CDR1 and CDR2: LGHDT and YNNKEL (reference sequence). Trimming shortened V by 1 base and J by 10 bases, and 17 bases separated the two germline ends. The CDR3 totals 15 residues. The CDR3 nucleotides read TGTGCCAGCAGCCAAGGGAAGACAATCCCGGGAATTCAGTACTTC. Translating it yields CASSQGKTIPGIQYF.

This clonotype was counted a few times. The V call is TRBV20-1, the J call TRBJ2-2; D is perhaps TRBD1 (7 bases). The CDR3 has 14 amino acids. The germline V gene has CDR1 DFQATT and CDR2 SNEGSKA (reference sequence). The ends were cut back, 7 bases at V and 4 bases at J, with 16 bases in the middle. The CDR3 sequence: CSGQGGAGTGELFF. The CDR3 nucleotides are TGCAGTGGTCAGGGGGGCGCGGGCACCGGGGAGCTGTTTTTT.

V and J are TRBV5-1 and TRBJ2-5; TRBD2 matches 7 bases. The J call may be faulty, since TRBJ2-7 better matches the DNA end. This CDR3 contains 16 residues. The germline V gene has CDR1 SGHRS and CDR2 YFSETQ. The CDR3 spells CASSSSPSGGSYEQYF. DNA for the CDR3: TGCGCCAGCAGCTCCTCTCCATCGGGGGGCTCCTACGAGCAGTACTTC.

This CDR3 reads CASSPGQILNSNQPQHF. As DNA, the CDR3 is TGTGCCAGCAGTCCCGGACAGATCCTCAATAGCAATCAGCCCCAGCATTTT. This chain uses TRBV6-1 with TRBJ1-5; D is possibly TRBD1 (6 bases). The length of the CDR3 is 17 residues. Germline V gene sequence: CDR1 MNHNS, CDR2 SASEGT. The V gene lost 5 bases and the J gene lost 0 bases, with 17 bases spanning the gap.

The chain couples TRBV5-1 to TRBJ2-3; D gene ambiguous. CDR3 length equals 14 residues. Trimming removed 4 bases at V and 5 bases at J, with 14 bases between. Per the germline V gene, CDR1 is SGHRS and CDR2 is YFSETQ. CDR3 bases: TGCGCCAGCAGCCACTTTATCCTACGAGATACGCAGTATTTT. This translates into CASSHFILRDTQYF.

This rearrangement joins TRBV6-5 to TRBJ1-2; D is perhaps TRBD1 (5 bases). CDR1 is MNHEY, CDR2 SVGAGI, per germline. The CDR3 consists of 15 residues. V lost 2 bases, J lost 3 bases, and 13 bases lay in between. The CDR3 sequence is CASSYKAGHYYGYTF. CDR3 nucleotide sequence: TGTGCCAGCAGTTACAAGGCAGGACACTACTATGGCTACACCTTC.

This clonotype was seen a handful of times. The rearrangement links TRBV29-1 to TRBJ2-5; D is unclear. This CDR3 is 13 amino acids long. Germline loops: CDR1 SQVTM, CDR2 ANQGSEA. The germline V and J ends were trimmed by 0 bases and 4 bases, with 9 bases remaining between them. The CDR3 coding sequence is TGCAGCGTTGAAGATGGCACCGGAGAGACCCAGTACTTC. Translation: CSVEDGTGETQYF.

This clonotype was observed a few times. CDR3 region: CASTLGPGGKLFF. The DNA of the CDR3 is TGTGCCAGCACCTTAGGTCCGGGCGGCAAACTGTTTTTT. This chain joins TRBV12-3 or TRBV12-4 and TRBJ1-4; no reliable D call. V lost 7 bases and J lost 11, with 17 bases in between. The CDR3 length is 13 residues.

V is TRBV29-1 and J is TRBJ1-4; a weak D match, TRBD1 (5 bases). Trimming cost V 6 bases and J 0 bases, with 14 bases left between them. The CDR3 length is 15 residues. Germline V gene data show CDR1 as SQVTM and CDR2 as ANQGSEA. In DNA form, the CDR3 reads TGCAGCGTGACTGACAGCACTGCAACTAATGAAAAACTGTTTTTT. Its protein product is CSVTDSTATNEKLFF.

This clonotype was detected ten times or more. The CDR3 DNA follows: TGCAGCGCTCGCGCCTCTGGGGCCAACGTCCTGACTTTC. Encoded protein: CSARASGANVLTF. The V gene is TRBV29-1, the J gene TRBJ2-6; D uncertain. The CDR3 extends over 13 amino acids. Trimming shortened V by 7 bases and J by 0 bases, and 7 bases separated the two germline ends. From germline, CDR1 is SQVTM and CDR2 ANQGSEA.

The sample holds a few counts of this clonotype. The rearrangement links TRBV6-5 to TRBJ1-3, with D unclear. V shed 6 bases and J shed 0 bases, with 9 bases lying between them. CDR1 and CDR2 (germline): MNHEY, SVGAGI. The CDR3 spans 14 residues. As DNA, the CDR3 is TGTGCCAGCAGGCCTCAAAGCTCTGGAAACACCATATATTTT. Protein product: CASRPQSSGNTIYF.